Listed below are T cell receptor beta chains from one sample, sequenced in a study of blood T cell repertoires in COVID-19. Clones were read by immunoSEQ multiplex PCR, and TCRdb kept only the in-frame ones, dropping some. There are approximately 140,000 clones in the sample; approximately 84% occur only once, and roughly 9% lies in the top ten. Sequences were obtained from peripheral blood. The receptor set was obtained from a woman older than 75 in a cohort sampled during active or convalescent COVID-19. The CDR3 runs from the conserved cysteine through the conserved F or W. The order of the fields is CDR3 protein, V gene.

CDR3: CASSGDRNTGELFF
V: TRBV2

CDR3: CASSLELARYGYTF
V: TRBV5-1

CDR3: CASSKTGPDEKLFF
V: TRBV6-5

CDR3: CASSSVTGTANTGELFF
V: TRBV5-1

CDR3: CASSRLRRREKLFF
V: TRBV2

CDR3: CASSPQGAPYEKLFF
V: TRBV7-9

CDR3: CASKEGLDYGYTF
V: TRBV19

CDR3: CASSQGGSDEKLFF
V: TRBV6-5

CDR3: CASSVREEPGNTIYF
V: TRBV9

CDR3: CASSLAPGQTNGYTF
V: TRBV5-1

CDR3: CASSLSSGSINEQFF
V: TRBV7-2

CDR3: CASSGTQGWGTNEKLFF
V: TRBV19

CDR3: CASSENYNEQFF
V: TRBV7-2

CDR3: CASSLSETQYF
V: TRBV3-1/TRBV3-2

CDR3: CASSTREGGSPLHF
V: TRBV4-2

CDR3: CSVVSTYGYTF
V: TRBV29-1

CDR3: CASSLSGNNQPQHF
V: TRBV5-1

CDR3: CATLGGGQGRSPLHF
V: TRBV4-1

CDR3: CASSLVRVYTF
V: TRBV5-4

CDR3: CASSTWGVVQPQHF
V: TRBV19

CDR3: CASLRAGGPADTQYF
V: TRBV28

CDR3: CASSPTGVGYTF
V: TRBV5-1

CDR3: CASSLYQGSAFF
V: TRBV28

CDR3: CASSDWARFYGYTF
V: TRBV2

CDR3: CASSSRRGPMNTEAFF
V: TRBV19

CDR3: CAWSQGGFDSPLHF
V: TRBV30

CDR3: CASGLGQLEAFF
V: TRBV12-5

CDR3: CASSPPDSPNYGYTF
V: TRBV18

CDR3: CASSPRMGQGNTGELFF
V: TRBV18

CDR3: CASGLVPGRDWGGYTF
V: TRBV12-5

CDR3: CASSYSRSSYNSPLHF
V: TRBV6-5

CDR3: CASSVVAGRYNEQFF
V: TRBV9